This entry lists 26 T cell receptor beta chains sequenced from one sample in a study of T cell repertoires in cytomegalovirus infection. For these TCRs, the target antigens are not known. TCRdb reanalysed the reads using MiXCR and keeps one entry per CDR3 protein. The sample lists approximately 990,000 distinct CDR3 sequences; about a third were seen once. The sequences come from cultured CD8+ T cells from PBMCs, collected from culture after CMV antigen stimulation. The receptors derive from a human donor in good health (CMV status not recorded). Some clones in this sample may be carry-over from other donors' samples.

This clonotype was observed at least ten times. The chain joins TRBV4-1 to TRBJ2-6; D possibly corresponds to TRBD1 (5 bases). The germline V gene has CDR1 MGHRA and CDR2 YSYEKL. The CDR3 consists of 17 residues. V dropped 5 bases and J dropped 0 bases, with 14 bases sitting between them. The CDR3 nucleotides are TGCGCCAGCAGCTCACAGGATACCTTCTCTGGGGCCAACGTCCTGACTTTC. Translating it yields CASSSQDTFSGANVLTF.

This clonotype has only a few counts. The CDR3 coding sequence is TGTGCCAGCAGCTGGCCCCGACTAGTCCAAGAGACCCAGTACTTC. Amino acid sequence: CASSWPRLVQETQYF. The chain recombines TRBV11-2 with TRBJ2-5; TRBD2 is a possible D gene (6 bases). The germline V gene has CDR1 SGHAT and CDR2 FQNNGV. With 4 bases removed from V and 1 base from J, the gap between germline ends came to 13 bases. The CDR3 loop spans 15 amino acids.

This clonotype showed up many times. This chain joins TRBV7-2 and TRBJ2-5; a weak D match, TRBD2 (5 bases). The CDR3 has 12 residues. Germline CDR1 and CDR2: SGHTA and FQGNSA. V lost 4 bases and J lost 3, with 6 bases in between. The CDR3, as DNA: TGTGCCAGCAGCTCGGGGAAAGAGACCCAGTACTTC. Its protein is CASSSGKETQYF.

There are many counts of this clonotype. The gene calls are TRBV7-8 and TRBJ1-5; TRBD1 matches 7 bases. This CDR3 spans 17 amino acids. Germline-derived CDR1 and CDR2 are SGHVS and FQNEAQ. V gave up 5 bases and J gave up 4 bases; unmatched junction bases: 14. The CDR3 DNA follows: TGTGCCAGCAGCCCAAACAGGGGTCCTTCCTTTAATCAGCCCCAGCATTTT. It codes for CASSPNRGPSFNQPQHF. The full variable domain, its missing parts supplied by reference TRBV7-8 and TRBJ1-5, is GAGVSQSPRYKVAKRGQDVALRCDPISGHVSLFWYQQALGQGPEFLTYFQNEAQLDKSGLPSDRFFAERPEGSVSTLKIQRTQQEDSAVYLCASSPNRGPSFNQPQHFGDGTRLSIL.

V is TRBV29-1 and J is TRBJ2-1; no clear D gene. Germline assignment: CDR1 SQVTM and CDR2 ANQGSEA. The CDR3 loop spans 14 amino acids. The V end was cut by 3 bases, the J end by 6 bases, with 15 bases between. The CDR3 here is CSVDGLKASNEQFF. The CDR3 region has the DNA TGCAGCGTTGATGGCCTTAAAGCAAGCAATGAGCAGTTCTTC.

This clonotype was observed a handful of times. The chain carries TRBV27 and TRBJ2-5; the D is unclear. Germline V gene data show CDR1 as MNHEY and CDR2 as SMNVEV (reference sequence). This CDR3 is 15 amino acids long. V was pared by 8 bases and J by 0 bases, with 16 bases between. Here the CDR3 reads CASSPPASYQETQYF. DNA of the CDR3: TGTGCCAGCTCCCCACCAGCGAGCTACCAAGAGACCCAGTACTTC.

For this clonotype: The junction does not match germline at one end; this may be a read error. The rearrangement links TRBV6-6 to TRBJ2-4, with D possibly TRBD1 on 6 matching bases. The length of the CDR3 is 12 residues. Germline CDR1 and CDR2: MNHNY and SVGAGI (reference sequence). DNA of the CDR3: TGTGCCAGCAGTTACTCGCGCGGACAGCGCCACTTC. Translated, it gives CASSYSRGQRHF.

This clonotype was seen more than once but under ten times. The V and J genes are TRBV6-1 and TRBJ2-4; no clear D gene. Germline CDR1 and CDR2: MNHNS and SASEGT. CDR3 size: 16 residues. Between the trimmed V and J ends, which lost 1 base and 8 bases, there was a span of 18 bases. CDR3 in amino acids: CASSEGTSRVLDIQYF. The CDR3 nucleotides are TGTGCCAGCAGTGAAGGCACATCGAGAGTGTTGGACATTCAGTACTTC.

This sequence joins TRBV10-3 and TRBJ2-7, with a tentative D call TRBD1 (6 bases). Germline lookup yields CDR1 ENHRY and CDR2 SYGVKD. V was pared by 8 bases and J by 0 bases, with 14 bases between. The CDR3 has 14 amino acids. In nucleotides, the CDR3 is TGTGCCATCCGTATGGACAGTTTCTCCTACGAGCAGTACTTC. As protein: CAIRMDSFSYEQYF.

The rearrangement joins TRBV6-2 or TRBV6-3 to TRBJ1-5; 7 bases match TRBD1. Germline CDR1 MNHEY, CDR2 SVGEGT. J was trimmed by 3 bases and V by 8 bases; bases with no gene match: 7. This CDR3 region has 14 residues. This CDR3 is CASADRMNNQPQHF. The DNA for the CDR3 is TGTGCCAGCGCGGACAGGATGAACAATCAGCCCCAGCATTTT.

This CDR3 is CASSVQVVEAFF. CDR3 in DNA: TGTGCCAGCAGTGTCCAGGTTGTTGAAGCTTTCTTT. The rearrangement links TRBV28 to TRBJ1-1; D unclear. Germline V gives CDR1 MDHEN, CDR2 SYDVKM. The CDR3 extends over 12 amino acids. V lost 5 bases and J lost 7, with 11 bases in between.

The chain carries TRBV2 and TRBJ2-1; D ambiguous. The CDR3 covers 16 residues. V lost 7 bases, J lost 0 bases, and 16 bases lay in between. CDR1 SNHLY and CDR2 FYNNEI come from the germline V gene. The CDR3 nucleotides are TGTGCCAGCACCCAAAGACTGCGTAGCTCCTACAATGAGCAGTTCTTC. Translating gives CASTQRLRSSYNEQFF.

This clonotype appeared a few times. This sequence joins TRBV6-1 and TRBJ1-2; D is undetermined. CDR1 is MNHNS and CDR2 is SASEGT in the germline V gene. Trimming pared 3 bases from V and 5 bases from J, leaving 7 bases between. The CDR3 length is 12 residues. CDR3: CASSDRRYGYTF. CDR3 nucleotides: TGTGCCAGCAGTGATCGTAGGTATGGCTACACCTTC.

This clonotype has more than one count but fewer than ten. The chain joins TRBV6-5 to TRBJ1-4, with unresolved D. CDR3 length equals 14 residues. V lost 2 bases to trimming and J lost 0 bases, with 4 bases between them. CDR1 MNHEY and CDR2 SVGAGI come from the germline V gene. The CDR3 spells CASSYTTTNEKLFF. In nucleotides, the CDR3 is TGTGCCAGCAGTTACACGACAACTAATGAAAAACTGTTTTTT.

This clonotype was observed a handful of times. This sequence joins TRBV29-1 and TRBJ1-2; maybe TRBD1 (6 bases). Germline loops: CDR1 SQVTM, CDR2 ANQGSEA. V was cut by 5 bases and J by 3 bases, with 16 bases left in between. The CDR3 runs to 14 residues. The CDR3 is CSVSFRGFDYGYTF. The CDR3 DNA is TGCAGCGTTTCCTTCAGGGGCTTTGACTATGGCTACACCTTC.

V usage is TRBV19 and J usage is TRBJ1-1; 9 bases agree with TRBD1. Germline trimming cut 3 bases from V and 3 bases from J; bases unmatched to any gene: 8. This CDR3 is 16 amino acids long. Germline V gives CDR1 LNHDA, CDR2 SQIVND (reference sequence). CDR3 DNA: TGTGCCAGTAGTATCGGCTACAGGGGGCGGGACACTGAAGCTTTCTTT. The encoded protein is CASSIGYRGRDTEAFF.

The chain links TRBV12-3 or TRBV12-4 to TRBJ2-1; D is unresolved. The CDR3 has 14 amino acids. V was clipped by 7 bases and J by 3 bases, with 13 bases between them. The CDR3 DNA reads TGTGCCAGCACCCTCCCGACACTCTACAATGAGCAGTTCTTC. It yields the protein CASTLPTLYNEQFF.

The chain couples TRBV27 to TRBJ2-1, with D uncertain. This CDR3 has 13 amino acids. Germline V gene data show CDR1 as MNHEY and CDR2 as SMNVEV (reference sequence). The V end lost 3 bases, the J end lost 5 bases, and 8 bases lay between the germline ends. CDR3 nucleotide sequence: TGTGCCAGCAGTTTCCAGGCCCACAATGAGCAGTTCTTC. Protein product: CASSFQAHNEQFF.

The CDR3 region is CASTPRQGRGYEKLFF. In nucleotides, the CDR3 is TGTGCCAGCACCCCTCGGCAGGGAAGAGGGTATGAAAAACTGTTTTTT. The chain employs TRBV2 and TRBJ1-4; D is perhaps TRBD1 (5 bases). CDR1 and CDR2 (germline): SNHLY, FYNNEI. The CDR3 contains 16 residues. The V end lost 7 bases, the J end lost 6 bases, and 21 bases lay between the germline ends.

The rearrangement joins TRBV29-1 to TRBJ2-1, with no clear D. The germline CDR1 and CDR2 sequences are SQVTM and ANQGSEA. V was trimmed by 6 bases and J by 9 bases, leaving 18 bases between them. CDR3 length equals 13 residues. DNA for the CDR3: TGCAGCGTCGGCCCCTCGGGCGTCGGTGAGCAGTTCTTC. It is translated as CSVGPSGVGEQFF.

V usage is TRBV2 and J usage is TRBJ1-3; 7 bases match TRBD1. V dropped 6 bases and J dropped 2; count of bases not matched to a gene: 7. Germline V gives CDR1 SNHLY, CDR2 FYNNEI. The CDR3 has 15 residues. The CDR3 region has the DNA TGTGCCAGCAGGGGAGACAGGGTCGCTGGAAACACCATATATTTT. As protein: CASRGDRVAGNTIYF. The entire variable domain, with the rest obtained from reference TRBV2 and TRBJ1-3, is as follows: EPEVTQTPSHQVTQMGQEVILRCVPISNHLYFYWYRQILGQKVEFLVSFYNNEISEKSEIFDDQFSVERPDGSNFTLKIRSTKLEDSAMYFCASRGDRVAGNTIYFGEGSWLTVV.

The rearrangement joins TRBV27 to TRBJ2-2; 7 nucleotides line up with TRBD1. Germline CDR1 is MNHEY and CDR2 is SMNVEV (reference sequence). The V segment lost 10 bases and the J segment 4 bases; nucleotides outside the gene matches: 15. The length of the CDR3 is 16 residues. CDR3: CATQRVYDRVTGELFF. In nucleotides, the CDR3 is TGTGCCACCCAGAGGGTCTACGACAGGGTCACCGGGGAGCTGTTTTTT.

V and J are TRBV20-1 and TRBJ2-3; D unclear. The germline V gene has CDR1 DFQATT and CDR2 SNEGSKA (reference sequence). The CDR3 has 14 residues. V lost 1 base and J lost 2, with 10 bases in between. This chain's CDR3 is CSARVGRLTDTQYF. The CDR3 DNA follows: TGCAGTGCTAGAGTGGGCAGGCTCACAGATACGCAGTATTTT.

This chain links TRBV6-2 or TRBV6-3 with TRBJ2-2, with TRBD2 matching over 14 bases. The trim removed 4 bases at V and 5 bases at J, leaving 6 bases unmatched. From germline, CDR1 is MNHEY and CDR2 SVGEGT. The CDR3 has 17 amino acids. The CDR3 loop is CASSSTGLAGGTGELFF. Written as DNA, the CDR3 is TGTGCCAGCAGTTCCACCGGACTAGCGGGGGGTACCGGGGAGCTGTTTTTT.

The chain uses TRBV5-6 and TRBJ2-7; TRBD2 is a possible D gene (6 bases). Germline CDR1 SGHDT, CDR2 YYEEEE. The V and J ends lost 4 bases and 2 bases respectively, with 13 bases between them. CDR3 length equals 14 residues. This chain's CDR3 is CASSPGWGAYEQYF. The CDR3 DNA reads as TGTGCCAGCAGCCCGGGGTGGGGGGCCTACGAGCAGTACTTC.

This clonotype was counted between two and nine times. This rearrangement joins TRBV11-1 to TRBJ2-1; the D is unclear. The CDR3 sequence is 17 residues long. The V gene lost 5 bases and the J gene lost 0 bases, with 17 bases spanning the gap. Germline CDR1 and CDR2: SGHAT and FQDESV (reference sequence). The CDR3 reads CASSLSLGRSSYNEQFF. CDR3 DNA sequence: TGTGCCAGCAGCCTTTCCCTAGGTAGGAGCTCCTACAATGAGCAGTTCTTC.